These T cell receptor beta chains were read from a single sample in a study of blood T cells in healthy people across ages. Each CDR3 protein is one row after TCRdb ran MiXCR on the 5' RACE reads. The sample yields about 570,000 distinct CDR3 sequences, roughly 28% seen once. Sequencing was done on a sample of blood. The source of these receptors is a woman in her seventies in good health. The CDR3 runs from the conserved cysteine through the conserved F or W. A D gene is named only where the DNA matches it firmly. Clone size is stated in some rows and not others, as once, few, many or a class when expanded.

clone size	D gene	V gene	J gene	CDR3 protein	CDR3 DNA
.	.	TRBV5-1	TRBJ2-7	CASSLGSGPEQYF	TGCGCCAGCAGCTTGGGGAGTGGGCCCGAGCAGTACTTC
.	TRBD1	TRBV12-3/TRBV12-4	TRBJ2-7	CASSWGQNYEQYF	TGTGCCAGCAGTTGGGGACAGAACTACGAGCAGTACTTC
few	.	TRBV12-3/TRBV12-4	TRBJ1-5	CASSHQGNNQPQHF	TGTGCCAGCAGTCACCAGGGAAACAATCAGCCCCAGCATTTT
.	TRBD2	TRBV29-1	TRBJ2-7	CSVVGLAGGSEQYF	TGCAGCGTTGTAGGGCTAGCGGGGGGGAGTGAGCAGTACTTC
few	.	TRBV10-3	TRBJ2-3	CAVNGGDLGTDTQYF	TGTGCCGTCAACGGCGGCGACCTAGGCACAGATACGCAGTATTTT
many	.	TRBV20-1	TRBJ2-2	CSASGQANTGELFF	TGCAGTGCTAGCGGCCAAGCGAACACCGGGGAGCTGTTTTTT
few	TRBD2	TRBV6-2/TRBV6-3	TRBJ2-3	CASSYSNAGGTSTDTQYF	TGTGCCAGCAGTTACTCGAACGCGGGGGGCACTAGCACAGATACGCAGTATTTT
many	.	TRBV5-1	TRBJ2-2	CASSLGYTGELFF	TGCGCCAGCAGCTTGGGGTACACCGGGGAGCTGTTTTTT
few	.	TRBV12-3/TRBV12-4	TRBJ1-6	CASSPGGALPLHF	TGTGCCAGCAGTCCAGGAGGGGCCTTGCCCCTCCACTTT
.	.	TRBV20-1	TRBJ2-3	CSARGGGGLRDTQYF	TGCAGTGCTAGGGGCGGAGGGGGGCTTCGAGATACGCAGTATTTT
few	.	TRBV5-5	TRBJ2-1	CASSSNGHPSSYNEQFF	TGTGCCAGCAGCTCTAACGGACACCCTAGCTCCTACAATGAGCAGTTCTTC
.	.	TRBV7-8	TRBJ2-3	CASSSTMVDTQYF	TGTGCCAGCAGCTCAACAATGGTGGATACGCAGTATTTT
.	TRBD2	TRBV6-1	TRBJ2-1	CASRGFRAGGLYNEQFF	TGTGCCAGCAGGGGATTTCGGGCGGGGGGCCTTTACAATGAGCAGTTCTTC
few	.	TRBV12-3/TRBV12-4	TRBJ1-2	CAASRSSGGAGDSDYTF	TGTGCCGCCAGCAGAAGCTCTGGGGGGGCAGGTGACTCGGACTACACCTTC
few	.	TRBV5-6	TRBJ2-7	CASSSLSYEQYF	TGTGCCAGCAGCTCCTTAAGCTACGAGCAGTACTTC
.	TRBD1	TRBV9	TRBJ2-1	CASTRTGKNSEQFF	TGTGCCAGCACGAGGACAGGGAAAAACAGTGAGCAGTTCTTC
few	.	TRBV5-1	TRBJ1-6	CASSLVTGRNNSPLHF	TGCGCCAGCAGCTTGGTAACAGGGCGGAATAATTCACCCCTCCACTTT
.	.	TRBV12-3/TRBV12-4	TRBJ2-3	CASSLEVRQDLTDTQYF	TGTGCCAGCAGTTTAGAGGTTCGGCAGGACCTTACAGATACGCAGTATTTT
many	TRBD1	TRBV24-1	TRBJ2-2	CATSGWTGEKVGELFF	TGTGCCACCAGTGGATGGACAGGGGAGAAGGTCGGGGAGCTGTTTTTT
.	.	TRBV4-3	TRBJ1-3	CASSQAPNSGNTIYF	TGCGCCAGCAGCCAGGCCCCCAACTCTGGAAACACCATATATTTT
.	.	TRBV7-8	TRBJ2-2	CASSLTSSGELFF	TGTGCCAGCAGCTTAACTAGCTCCGGGGAGCTGTTTTTT
few	TRBD2	TRBV9	TRBJ2-1	CASSVGPAGIQETQHF	TGTGCCAGCAGCGTAGGCCCAGCGGGGATTCAAGAGACCCAGCACTTC
few	.	TRBV21-1	TRBJ2-1	CASSKADGLAGGGYNDEQFF	TGTGCCAGCAGCAAAGCAGATGGGCTAGCGGGGGGTGGGTACAATGATGAGCAGTTCTTC
.	.	TRBV5-1	TRBJ2-1	CASSIQGNNEQFF	TGCGCCAGCAGCATACAGGGAAACAATGAGCAGTTCTTC
few	TRBD1	TRBV20-1	TRBJ1-4	CSATWTGPNEKLFF	TGCAGTGCTACCTGGACAGGCCCCAATGAAAAACTGTTTTTT
few	.	TRBV12-3/TRBV12-4	TRBJ1-2	CASSRTDSTNYGYTF	TGTGCCAGCAGTAGGACAGATTCTACTAACTATGGCTACACCTTC
many	TRBD1	TRBV29-1	TRBJ1-5	CSVGGTDDQPQHF	TGCAGCGTTGGTGGGACAGATGATCAGCCCCAGCATTTT
.	TRBD2	TRBV2	TRBJ2-1	CASERGLAYNEQFF	TGTGCCAGCGAGCGGGGGCTTGCCTACAATGAGCAGTTCTTC
few	.	TRBV7-3	TRBJ2-7	CASSLTARVPSYEQYF	TGTGCCAGCAGCTTAACGGCGCGGGTACCTTCCTACGAGCAGTACTTC